The entry that follows covers one T cell receptor (beta chain) sequence. In the original analysis: Amplification from reference gene primers served as the basis for estimated nucleated cell counts. Some clones are missing from TCRdb's copy, which holds only in-frame ones; the method was immunoSEQ multiplex PCR. That table gives V, J and clone size, and the DNA gave D and trimming. The sample has under 250,000 clones; 75% to 85% are singletons. This sample is part of a study of blood T cell repertoires in COVID-19. As for the study in general: The United States, Italy and Spain supplied acute and convalescent COVID-19 samples. T cells, B-cell-depleted T cells, or PBMCs supplied cDNA or gDNA.

Germline V gives CDR1 SGHVS, CDR2 FQNEAQ. The CDR3 consists of 15 residues. Trimming removed 0 bases from V and 4 bases from J, with 11 bases in between. During active infection, Seattle patients enrolled and were then monitored through disease. Sequences were obtained from peripheral blood. V gene TRBV7-8 combines with J gene TRBJ2-3, with D possibly TRBD2 on 5 matching bases. This TCR was sampled from a woman in her sixties or seventies with COVID-19, enrolled during active disease. This chain's CDR3 is CASSLAVGSADTQYF. The CDR3 nucleotides are TGTGCCAGCAGCTTAGCAGTGGGGAGTGCAGATACGCAGTATTTT.